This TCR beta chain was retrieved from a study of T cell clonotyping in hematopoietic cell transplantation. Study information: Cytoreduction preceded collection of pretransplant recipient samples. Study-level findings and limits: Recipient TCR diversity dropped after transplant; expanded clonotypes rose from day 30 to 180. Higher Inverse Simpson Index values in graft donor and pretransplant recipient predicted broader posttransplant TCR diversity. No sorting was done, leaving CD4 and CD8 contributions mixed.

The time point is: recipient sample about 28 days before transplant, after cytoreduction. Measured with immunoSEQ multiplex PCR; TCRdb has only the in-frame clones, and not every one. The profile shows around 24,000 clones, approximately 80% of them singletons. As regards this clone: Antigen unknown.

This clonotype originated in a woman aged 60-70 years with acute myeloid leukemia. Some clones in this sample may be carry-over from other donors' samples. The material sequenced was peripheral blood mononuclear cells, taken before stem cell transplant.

CDR3 sequence reads: CASSRAGTASSLGGYTF. CDR3 DNA sequence: TGTGCCAGTAGCCGCGCCGGGACAGCTTCCTCTCTTGGTGGCTACACCTTC. The chain is built from TRBV19 and TRBJ1-2; the match to TRBD1 covers 7 bases. V lost 6 bases to trimming and J lost 7 bases; unmatched junction nucleotides: 20. The CDR3 runs to 17 residues. Germline assignment: CDR1 LNHDA and CDR2 SQIVND (reference sequence). Full variable domain (rest looked up from reference TRBV19 and TRBJ1-2): DGGITQSPKYLFRKEGQNVTLSCEQNLNHDAMYWYRQDPGQGLRLIYYSQIVNDFQKGDIAEGYSVSREKKESFPLTVTSAQKNPTAFYLCASSRAGTASSLGGYTFGSGTRLTVV.